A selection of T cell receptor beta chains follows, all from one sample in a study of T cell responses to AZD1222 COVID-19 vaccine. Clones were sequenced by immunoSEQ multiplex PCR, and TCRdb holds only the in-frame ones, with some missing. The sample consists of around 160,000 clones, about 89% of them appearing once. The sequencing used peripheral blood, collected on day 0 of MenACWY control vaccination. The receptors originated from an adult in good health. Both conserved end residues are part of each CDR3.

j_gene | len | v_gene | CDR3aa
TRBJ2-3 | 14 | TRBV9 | CASSPNTGSPTQYF
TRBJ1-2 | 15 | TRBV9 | CASSRDRVIDYGYTF
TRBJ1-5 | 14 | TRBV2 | CASTLASSNQPQHF
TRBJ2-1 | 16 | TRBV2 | CASSGELAGAGDEQFF
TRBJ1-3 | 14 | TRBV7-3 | CASSLGLSGNTIYF
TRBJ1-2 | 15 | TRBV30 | CAWSAHSRPAEGYTF
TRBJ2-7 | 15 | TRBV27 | CASARRETSAYEQYF
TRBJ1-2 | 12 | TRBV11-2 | CASSPRGGGYTF
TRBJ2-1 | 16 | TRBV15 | CATSRTGIMSYNEQFF
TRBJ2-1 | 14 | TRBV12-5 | CASEPGQGAYEQFF
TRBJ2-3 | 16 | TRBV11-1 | CASSSRTSGVTDTQYF
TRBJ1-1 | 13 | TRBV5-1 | CASSLRQGPEAFF
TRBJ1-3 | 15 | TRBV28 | CASSLYGTPGNTIYF
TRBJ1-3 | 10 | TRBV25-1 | CASRSDTIYF
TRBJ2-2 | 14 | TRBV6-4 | CASSDSLNTGELFF
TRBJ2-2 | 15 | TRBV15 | CATSRDGTNTGELFF
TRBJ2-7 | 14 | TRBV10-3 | CAISDLVRSYEQYF
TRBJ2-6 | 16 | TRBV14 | CASSQGYESGANVLTF
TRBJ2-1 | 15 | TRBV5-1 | CASNLQGQGSDEQFF
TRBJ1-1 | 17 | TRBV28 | CASSRTGVWDRLDEAFF
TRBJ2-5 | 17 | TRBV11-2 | CASSPRGSGSWIETQYF
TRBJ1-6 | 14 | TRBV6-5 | CASTRTGDNSPLHF
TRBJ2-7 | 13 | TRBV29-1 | CSVVTATSYEQYF
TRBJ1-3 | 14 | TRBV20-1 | CSASSYEAGNTIYF
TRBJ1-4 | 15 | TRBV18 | CASSPGQESNEKLFF
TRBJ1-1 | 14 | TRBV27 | CASRIRGRNTEAFF
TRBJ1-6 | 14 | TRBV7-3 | CASSFAGAGSPLHF
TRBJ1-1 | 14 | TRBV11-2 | CASSLDAGRGEAFF
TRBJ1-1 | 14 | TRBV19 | CASSILGEGVEAFF
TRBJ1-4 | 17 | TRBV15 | CATSRTGTKGTNEKLFF
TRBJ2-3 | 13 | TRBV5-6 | CASSLGRADTQYF
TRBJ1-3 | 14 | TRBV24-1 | CATPGGGPGNTIYF
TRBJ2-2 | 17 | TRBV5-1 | CASRLDIRSGSTGELFF
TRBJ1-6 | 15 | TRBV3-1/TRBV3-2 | CASSLGTPGNSPLHF
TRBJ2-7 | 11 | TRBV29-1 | CSAHQAYEQYF
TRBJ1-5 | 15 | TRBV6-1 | CASSERPGGNQPQHF